This TCR beta chain was documented in a study of blood T cell repertoires in COVID-19. The CDR3 extends over 15 amino acids. Germline-derived CDR1 and CDR2 are MNHEY and SVGEGT. In regard to this clone: A junction boundary mismatches the germline segment, possibly from a read error.

Assay: immunoSEQ multiplex PCR; the TCRdb copy retains only in-frame clones and omits some. The data show around 300,000 clones, about four fifths seen once. The chain joins TRBV6-2 or TRBV6-3 to TRBJ2-7; the match to TRBD2 covers 11 bases. Sequenced sample: peripheral blood. The sequence derives from a woman in her fifties or sixties who had recovered from COVID-19. In nucleotides, the CDR3 is TGTGCCAGCAGTCACTCTAGCGGGGGGTCCTACGAGCAGTACTTC. Translating gives CASSHSSGGSYEQYF.